Below, 2 T cell receptor beta chains from the same sample are listed, as sequenced in a study of T cells in Graves' hyperthyroidism and ophthalmopathy. Amplification yielded TCR beta CDR3 regions, with RNA transcripts as the source. The HTBI set primed first-round TCR CDR3 RT-PCR. TCRdb re-analysed the multiplex PCR reads in MiXCR, keeping a single row per CDR3 protein. Of 250,000 to 300,000 distinct CDR3 sequences detected, roughly an eighth appear once; the ten largest clones hold less than 8%. The sequencing sample was made of blood. These receptors were collected from a woman between 35 and 50 years old with Graves' hyperthyroidism.

The chain recombines TRBV25-1 with TRBJ2-3; D may correspond to TRBD1 or TRBD2 (7 bases each). V was shortened by 8 bases and J by 12 bases, with 21 bases between the two germline ends. Per germline, CDR1 MGHDK and CDR2 SYGVNS. The CDR3 totals 13 residues. CDR3 in DNA: TGTGCCAGCGCCCCGGGACAGTCTAGCGGTCAGTATTTT. It yields the protein CASAPGQSSGQYF. The full variable domain, in which reference TRBV25-1 and TRBJ2-3 provide the parts outside the CDR3, is EADIYQTPRYLVIGTGKKITLECSQTMGHDKMYWYQQDPGMELHLIHYSYGVNSTEKGDLSSESTVSRIRTEHFPLTLESARPSHTSQYLCASAPGQSSGQYFGPGTRLTVL.

This clonotype showed up just a few times. With a much larger clone just one base away, this may be a read error. The V call is TRBV12-5, the J call TRBJ2-5; tentative D call: TRBD2 (5 bases). The last part of the DNA fits TRBJ2-1 better; the J call may be wrong. This CDR3 is built from 15 residues. Per germline, CDR1 LGHNT and CDR2 FRNRAP. The CDR3 nucleotides read TGTGCTAGTGGTCCCGACGTGGGGTCATGGGAGACCCAGTTCTTC. Its translation: CASGPDVGSWETQFF.